This TCR beta chain originates from a study of blood T cell repertoires in COVID-19. Turning to the study itself: The United States, Italy and Spain were the sources of the acute and convalescent COVID-19 samples. PBMCs, B-cell-depleted T cells, or T cells were the source of the cDNA or gDNA that made up the material.

Worth noting for this clone: The sample contains more than one DNA sequence encoding this CDR3.

Authors' processing steps: Estimated nucleated cell counts came from reference gene primer amplification. Some clones are missing from TCRdb's copy, which holds only in-frame ones; the method was immunoSEQ multiplex PCR. D and trimming were read from the DNA, whereas the V and J calls and clone size are those reported in that table. The table lists about 440,000 clones, 75% to 90% of them singletons. CDR1 SGHAT and CDR2 FQNNGV come from the germline V gene. The CDR3 covers 15 residues. Trimming removed 4 bases from V and 0 bases from J; junction bases left unmatched: 1. Sequenced sample: peripheral blood. V gene TRBV11-2 combines with J gene TRBJ1-5; 9 positions agree with TRBD1. This receptor was identified in a woman in her 30s with acute or convalescent COVID-19. CDR3 region: CASSWDRDSNQPQHF. The CDR3 DNA is TGTGCCAGCAGCTGGGACAGGGATAGCAATCAGCCCCAGCATTTT.